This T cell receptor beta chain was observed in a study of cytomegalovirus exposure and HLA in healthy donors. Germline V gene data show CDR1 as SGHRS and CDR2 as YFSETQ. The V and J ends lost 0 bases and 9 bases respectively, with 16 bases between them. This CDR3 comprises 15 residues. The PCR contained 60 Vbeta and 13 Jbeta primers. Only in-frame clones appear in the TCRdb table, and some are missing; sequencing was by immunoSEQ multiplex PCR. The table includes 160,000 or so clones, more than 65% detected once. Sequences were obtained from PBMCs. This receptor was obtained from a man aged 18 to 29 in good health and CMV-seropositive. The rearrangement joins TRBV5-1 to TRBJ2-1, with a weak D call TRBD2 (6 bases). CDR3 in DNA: TGCGCCAGCAGCTTGGTTCTGGGGGGAGGTCCTGAGCAGTTCTTC. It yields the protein CASSLVLGGGPEQFF.